The 20 T cell receptor beta chains reported below all come from one sample, sequenced in a study of identical twins. Each CDR3 protein is one row after TCRdb ran MiXCR on the 5' RACE reads. The profile shows about 470,000 distinct CDR3 sequences, about 24% of them singletons. These data also featured in a second study, about T cells expressing NK-cell markers.

Sequenced material: CD4+ T cells sorted from blood. The receptors here all came from a woman aged 18-29 years in good health.

The chain recombines TRBV10-3 with TRBJ1-1; 8 bases match TRBD1. Germline CDR1 and CDR2: ENHRY and SYGVKD. Trimming at V came to 11 bases and at J to 2 bases, leaving 7 bases not matched to a gene. The CDR3 is 13 residues long. CDR3 sequence reads: CAARTGINTEAFF. The CDR3, as DNA: TGTGCCGCGAGGACAGGGATAAACACTGAAGCTTTCTTT.

The chain combines TRBV5-1 with TRBJ2-5, with a weak D call TRBD1 (6 bases). Per germline, CDR1 SGHRS and CDR2 YFSETQ. The CDR3 has 14 residues. V was clipped by 1 base and J by 4 bases, with 11 bases between them. This CDR3 reads CASSLNSGVETQYF. The CDR3 DNA reads as TGCGCCAGCAGCTTGAATTCAGGGGTAGAGACCCAGTACTTC.

Only a few counts were recorded for this clonotype. This chain links TRBV5-1 with TRBJ2-5; possible D gene TRBD1, 7 bases. The length of the CDR3 is 16 residues. Germline V gene data show CDR1 as SGHRS and CDR2 as YFSETQ. The V end was cut by 6 bases, the J end by 4 bases, with 22 bases between. DNA for the CDR3: TGCGCCAGCAATGCCGCGGGACAGAGCCTCTCAGAGACCCAGTACTTC. Its protein product is CASNAAGQSLSETQYF.

This clonotype is a singleton in its sample. The chain has TRBV5-8 and TRBJ2-1, with D tentatively TRBD1 (5 bases). Germline-derived CDR1 and CDR2 are SGHTS and YDEGEE. The CDR3 is 13 residues long. Trimming took 7 bases from V and 5 from J, leaving 13 bases between them. The CDR3 loop reads CASSRDRNNEQFF. The DNA for the CDR3 is TGTGCCAGCTCCAGAGACAGAAACAATGAGCAGTTCTTC.

This chain uses TRBV12-3 or TRBV12-4 with TRBJ1-1, with a possible D match to TRBD1 (5 bases). With 4 bases removed from V and 1 base from J, the gap between germline ends came to 13 bases. The CDR3 spans 15 residues. In DNA, the CDR3 is TGTGCCAGCAGTTGGGGGGACGGGGGGAACACTGAAGCTTTCTTT. Translating it yields CASSWGDGGNTEAFF.

This clonotype was counted only a few times. This chain's CDR3 is CASSDRGFGYTF. The CDR3 DNA sequence: TGTGCCAGCAGCGACAGGGGCTTCGGCTACACCTTC. This chain links TRBV28 with TRBJ1-2, with 8 bases that match TRBD1. CDR1 MDHEN and CDR2 SYDVKM come from the germline V gene. The CDR3 consists of 12 residues. With V trimmed by 6 bases and J by 8 bases, 5 bases remained unmatched.

This clonotype has just a few counts. The rearrangement joins TRBV9 to TRBJ1-1; TRBD1 might be the D (5 bases). Germline V gene sequence: CDR1 SGDLS, CDR2 YYNGEE. The CDR3 spans 15 residues. Trimming shortened V by 0 bases and J by 0 bases, and 9 bases separated the two germline ends. In nucleotides, the CDR3 is TGTGCCAGCAGCGTAGGCGTGGGGGTGAACACTGAAGCTTTCTTT. It specifies CASSVGVGVNTEAFF.

This clonotype occurred a few times. V and J are TRBV6-5 and TRBJ2-3; perhaps TRBD1 as D (5 bases). The CDR3 is 15 residues long. Germline CDR1 and CDR2: MNHEY and SVGAGI. Trimming pared 3 bases from V and 1 base from J, leaving 11 bases between. CDR3 bases: TGTGCCAGCAGTTATATTGGACACGGCACAGATACGCAGTATTTT. Its translation: CASSYIGHGTDTQYF.

The chain employs TRBV5-1 and TRBJ2-3, with 11 bases matching TRBD2. The junction had 4 bases not matched to a gene; V was cut back by 7 bases and J by 0 bases. This CDR3 has 15 residues. CDR1 SGHRS and CDR2 YFSETQ come from the germline V gene. The CDR3 reads CASGIAGGSTDTQYF. The CDR3 DNA is TGCGCCAGCGGAATAGCGGGGGGGAGCACAGATACGCAGTATTTT.

The V call is TRBV4-3, the J call TRBJ2-1; 13 bases fit TRBD2. In germline, CDR1 is LGHNA, CDR2 YSLEER. This CDR3 has 14 residues. After removal of 8 bases from V and 8 bases from J, the junction contained 6 bases not matched to a gene. As DNA, the CDR3 is TGCGCCAGCGGAGGGACTAGCGGGAAACATGAGCAGTTCTTC. It yields the protein CASGGTSGKHEQFF.

The J gene is TRBJ2-5, the V gene TRBV20-1; TRBD2 aligns across 7 bases. In germline, CDR1 is DFQATT, CDR2 SNEGSKA (reference sequence). The CDR3 totals 13 residues. V lost 3 bases to trimming and J lost 5 bases; unmatched junction nucleotides: 6. DNA of the CDR3: TGCAGTGCTAGCACGGGGGGTAGGGAGACCCAGTACTTC. Its protein is CSASTGGRETQYF.

This clonotype was counted only a few times. The chain carries TRBV15 and TRBJ2-7; 9 nucleotides align to TRBD1. V was clipped by 1 base and J by 0 bases; unmatched bases: 4. Per germline, CDR1 LNHNV and CDR2 YYDKDF (reference sequence). The CDR3 runs to 16 residues. Here the CDR3 DNA reads TGTGCCACCAGCAGAGGAGCGGGACAGGGCTCCTACGAGCAGTACTTC. The encoded protein is CATSRGAGQGSYEQYF.

This chain uses TRBV7-6 with TRBJ2-5, with 11 nucleotides matching TRBD2. The length of the CDR3 is 16 residues. V shed 1 base and J 5 bases; nucleotides not matched to a gene: 6. Germline V gene data show CDR1 as SGHVS and CDR2 as FNYEAQ. CDR3 protein: CASSLVASGRRETQYF. Written as DNA, the CDR3 is TGTGCCAGCAGCTTAGTGGCTAGCGGGAGGAGGGAGACCCAGTACTTC.

A few counts support this clonotype. This chain connects TRBV5-6 to TRBJ2-2; maybe TRBD2 (6 bases). The CDR3 contains 18 residues. The V gene lost 0 bases and the J gene lost 3 bases, with 18 bases spanning the gap. Germline V gene sequence: CDR1 SGHDT, CDR2 YYEEEE. As DNA, the CDR3 is TGTGCCAGCAGCTTGGGCGGAGGAGGGCAGGGATACACCGGGGAGCTGTTTTTT. It is translated as CASSLGGGGQGYTGELFF.

V gene TRBV6-1 combines with J gene TRBJ1-1; D not certain. Trimming stripped 2 bases from V and 2 bases from J, with 12 bases between. CDR1 and CDR2 from the germline V gene are MNHNS and SASEGT. There are 15 residues in the CDR3. CDR3 loop: CASSESYSGNTEAFF. The CDR3 nucleotides are TGTGCCAGCAGTGAAAGCTACAGCGGAAACACTGAAGCTTTCTTT.

In DNA, the CDR3 is TGCAGTGCTAGGGCGCGGGGGGGACCAGATACGCAGTATTTT. Protein sequence: CSARARGGPDTQYF. The rearrangement links TRBV20-1 to TRBJ2-3; 9 bases match TRBD2. CDR1 is DFQATT, CDR2 SNEGSKA, per germline (reference sequence). The CDR3 is 14 amino acids. After removal of 3 bases from V and 4 bases from J, the junction contained 5 bases not matched to a gene.

This clonotype was recorded many times. The gene calls are TRBV7-2 and TRBJ2-7; 12 bases map to TRBD1. CDR1 is SGHTA and CDR2 is FQGNSA in the germline V gene. After removal of 3 bases from V and 4 bases from J, the junction contained 4 bases not matched to a gene. This CDR3 region has 15 residues. CDR3 coding DNA: TGTGCCAGCAGCTTGGGGGACAGGGGGCTATACGAGCAGTACTTC. Translating gives CASSLGDRGLYEQYF.

This clonotype occurred many times. The rearrangement uses TRBV24-1 and TRBJ1-2; a weak D match, TRBD1 (6 bases). Germline CDR1 KGHDR, CDR2 SFDVKD. Trimming stripped 7 bases from V and 7 bases from J, with 12 bases between. This CDR3 has 12 residues. DNA for the CDR3: TGTGCCACCAGGGGGGCGACGGGTGGCTACACCTTC. Amino acids: CATRGATGGYTF.

V is TRBV12-3 or TRBV12-4 and J is TRBJ2-1, with D tentatively TRBD1 (6 bases). V was pared by 10 bases and J by 4 bases, with 17 bases between. The CDR3 sequence is 14 residues long. The DNA for the CDR3 is TGTGCCACCAGGGGTCCCCGGGATTACAATGAGCAGTTCTTC. Amino acid sequence: CATRGPRDYNEQFF.

This clonotype was seen a few times. The chain combines TRBV10-3 with TRBJ2-7, with TRBD1 matching 7 bases. V was pared by 10 bases and J by 1 base, with 7 bases of the junction left unmatched. The V gene's germline CDR1 is ENHRY and CDR2 SYGVKD. The CDR3 contains 13 residues. In DNA, the CDR3 is TGTGCCACCAAGACAGGGCCTTCCTACGAGCAGTACTTC. This gives the protein CATKTGPSYEQYF.